This entry features one TCR beta chain sequence. Its antigen is unidentified. This specimen comes from a study of T-cell memory formation after mild COVID-19. Study as a whole: In these data, TCR clusters were largely donor specific.

Study outcomes and limitations: What remained unconfirmed was the SARS-CoV-2 specificity of second-wave clones peaking on day 37. Contracting CD8+ clones were enriched in EMRA, CD4+ mainly in CM and EM.

Each CDR3 protein is one row after TCRdb ran MiXCR on the 5' RACE reads. The sample lists around 180,000 distinct CDR3 sequences, approximately 16% seen once, with just over 2% in the top ten. This TCR derives from an adult woman who had mild COVID-19 (a few samples of this study predate the infection). Cell type and time point are not known. The sequenced material came from PBMCs or a T cell subset sorted from them (not recorded which).

CDR3 bases: TGCGCCAGCAGCTTGGCCCTAGCGGGAGTCGAGCAGTACTTC. Protein product: CASSLALAGVEQYF. The gene calls are TRBV5-1 and TRBJ2-7; 10 positions agree with TRBD2. CDR1 and CDR2 (germline): SGHRS, YFSETQ. With 0 bases clipped from V and 6 bases from J, the junction kept 3 bases outside the gene matches. The CDR3 loop spans 14 amino acids.